The clone carrying this T cell receptor (beta chain) is a singleton in its sample. A junction boundary mismatches the germline segment, possibly from a read error. The sample comes from a study of shared clonotypes between healthy human individuals. The protocol was immunoSEQ multiplex PCR, while the TCRdb copy is restricted to in-frame clones and leaves out a portion. The sample includes under 2,000,000 clones, roughly 95% of them seen just once. The CDR3 is 16 residues long. Germline V CDR1 and CDR2: SNHLY, FYNNEI. Selected positively for CCR7 and CD45RO-negative, naive CD8 cells excluded terminally differentiated effector memory CD45RA+ cells.

The receptor was isolated from a man aged 18 to 30 in good health. The sample was naive CD8+ T cells sorted from blood. The chain has TRBV2 and TRBJ2-7, with TRBD2 as a possible D gene (7 bases). CDR3 in DNA: TGTGCCAGCAGTGATATACGGGGGGCTTTCTCCGACGAGCAGTACTTC. The encoded protein is CASSDIRGAFSDEQYF.